Listed here are 28 T cell receptor beta chains from one sample, sequenced in a study of shared T cell receptors in the human thymus. Profiled with immunoSEQ multiplex PCR; TCRdb holds only in-frame clones, not every one. The sample includes roughly 560,000 clones, approximately 80% of them seen just once. Separately, the same data were catalogued under a study of human thymus T cells.

The sequenced sample consisted of thymocytes. These receptors came from a boy younger than two with a congenital heart defect.

The chain combines TRBV11-2 with TRBJ2-1, with a weak D call TRBD2 (6 bases). The CDR3 length is 14 residues. In germline, CDR1 is SGHAT, CDR2 FQNNGV. V lost 5 bases, J lost 8 bases, and 16 bases lay in between. The CDR3 region has the DNA TGTGCCAGCAGCCGGAGGGTTGGGTCTGATGAGCAGTTCTTC. This encodes CASSRRVGSDEQFF.

V and J are TRBV29-1 and TRBJ1-1; perhaps TRBD1 as D (5 bases). The CDR3 spans 16 residues. Deletions cut 4 bases from V and 1 base from J, with 19 bases between. Germline loops: CDR1 SQVTM, CDR2 ANQGSEA. Written as DNA, the CDR3 is TGCAGCGTTGTCCGGACCGGGGGACGGCGGAACACTGAAGCTTTCTTT. Translation: CSVVRTGGRRNTEAFF.

V is TRBV27 and J is TRBJ2-1; 9 nucleotides line up with TRBD2. This CDR3 region has 18 residues. From germline, CDR1 is MNHEY and CDR2 SMNVEV (reference sequence). With 6 bases clipped from V and 4 bases from J, the junction kept 16 bases outside the gene matches. In nucleotides, the CDR3 is TGTGCCAGCAGAACCAGGGGAGGGCTAGCGGGAACGTACAATGAGCAGTTCTTC. Amino acid sequence: CASRTRGGLAGTYNEQFF.

Only one count was recorded for this clone. This chain links TRBV4-3 with TRBJ1-1, with D perhaps TRBD1 (5 bases). CDR1 and CDR2 from the germline V gene are LGHNA and YSLEER. CDR3 length equals 16 residues. Trimming pared 3 bases from V and 0 bases from J, leaving 14 bases between. The CDR3 reads CASSHTTGGMNTEAFF. The CDR3 nucleotides read TGCGCCAGCAGCCACACTACGGGGGGGATGAACACTGAAGCTTTCTTT.

The chain combines TRBV27 with TRBJ2-1; no clear D. CDR1 is MNHEY, CDR2 SMNVEV, per germline (reference sequence). V was cut by 4 bases and J by 9 bases, with 10 bases left in between. The CDR3 has 12 amino acids. The CDR3 region is CASSSLGGEQFF. The DNA of the CDR3 is TGTGCCAGCAGTTCGCTAGGTGGTGAGCAGTTCTTC.

CDR3 DNA sequence: TGTGCCAGCAGCCAGGCTTTTGGTGAAGCTTTCTTT. Protein sequence: CASSQAFGEAFF. V and J are TRBV6-5 and TRBJ1-1; D gene unclear. Germline V CDR1 and CDR2: MNHEY, SVGAGI. This CDR3 has 12 amino acids. Trimming took off 6 bases at V and 7 bases at J, with 12 bases between the two ends.

The rearrangement links TRBV6-6 to TRBJ1-2; possibly TRBD1 for D (6 bases). The V end was cut by 6 bases, the J end by 3 bases, with 11 bases between. Germline-derived CDR1 and CDR2 are MNHNY and SVGAGI (reference sequence). This CDR3 contains 13 residues. The CDR3 loop is CASRRTGYYGYTF. As DNA, the CDR3 is TGTGCCAGCAGGAGAACAGGGTACTATGGCTACACCTTC.

Here the CDR3 reads CASSSRVSGTYEQYF. CDR3 bases: TGTGCCAGTAGTTCCCGGGTTAGCGGCACCTACGAGCAGTACTTC. The chain uses TRBV19 and TRBJ2-7; a weak D match, TRBD2 (6 bases). CDR3 size: 15 residues. Trimming stripped 5 bases from V and 2 bases from J, with 16 bases between. CDR1 is LNHDA, CDR2 SQIVND, per germline (reference sequence).

The chain employs TRBV6-5 and TRBJ2-3, with a tentative D call TRBD2 (6 bases). The germline V and J ends were trimmed by 10 bases and 2 bases, with 16 bases remaining between them. This CDR3 is 14 amino acids long. The germline V gene has CDR1 MNHEY and CDR2 SVGAGI. The CDR3 DNA reads TGTGCCACCGGGGCGGGACCCCCCACAGATACGCAGTATTTT. This gives the protein CATGAGPPTDTQYF.

The V call is TRBV7-2, the J call TRBJ2-1; possibly TRBD2 for D (5 bases). Per germline, CDR1 SGHTA and CDR2 FQGNSA. This CDR3 comprises 11 residues. V was clipped by 4 bases and J by 12 bases, with 10 bases between them. The CDR3: CASSSWLAQFF. The CDR3 region has the DNA TGTGCCAGCAGCTCCTGGCTAGCGCAGTTCTTC.

The chain has TRBV4-1 and TRBJ1-2; D is uncertain. CDR1 and CDR2 from the germline V gene are MGHRA and YSYEKL. Trimming shortened V by 0 bases and J by 4 bases, and 12 bases separated the two germline ends. The CDR3 extends over 15 amino acids. The chain's CDR3 is CASSQDLTGTYGYTF. CDR3 DNA: TGCGCCAGCAGCCAAGATTTAACGGGAACCTATGGCTACACCTTC.

The rearrangement uses TRBV18 and TRBJ2-7, with D possibly TRBD2 on 5 matching bases. This CDR3 comprises 13 residues. Trimming pared 3 bases from V and 3 bases from J, leaving 9 bases between. The germline gives CDR1 KGHSH, CDR2 LQKENI. The CDR3 reads CASSPSGDYEQYF. Here the CDR3 DNA reads TGTGCCAGCTCACCTTCCGGGGACTACGAGCAGTACTTC. Filled out from reference TRBV18 and TRBJ2-7, the complete variable domain reads NAGVMQNPRHLVRRRGQEARLRCSPMKGHSHVYWYRQLPEEGLKFMVYLQKENIIDESGMPKERFSAEFPKEGPSILRIQQVVRGDSAAYFCASSPSGDYEQYFGPGTRLTVT.

The rearrangement joins TRBV29-1 to TRBJ1-5; 7 positions agree with TRBD1. The CDR3 extends over 15 amino acids. Germline CDR1 and CDR2: SQVTM and ANQGSEA. Trimming took 6 bases from V and 5 from J; bases not matched to a gene: 13. This CDR3 is CSVSQGPGGHQPQHF. For the CDR3, the DNA is TGCAGCGTCTCACAGGGGCCCGGGGGTCATCAGCCCCAGCATTTT.

In its sample, this clone was seen a few times. V usage is TRBV30 and J usage is TRBJ2-6; D is undetermined. Germline assignment: CDR1 GTSNPN and CDR2 SVGIG (reference sequence). V was pared by 0 bases and J by 0 bases, with 15 bases between. This CDR3 spans 18 amino acids. The CDR3 loop reads CAWSVASSVRSGANVLTF. CDR3 nucleotides: TGTGCCTGGAGTGTTGCTTCTAGTGTACGCTCTGGGGCCAACGTCCTGACTTTC.

This chain connects TRBV5-5 to TRBJ2-1; 9 positions agree with TRBD2. CDR3 length: 17 residues. V lost 2 bases and J lost 1; bases outside the gene matches: 7. Germline V CDR1 and CDR2: SGHKS, YYEKEE (reference sequence). The CDR3 loop reads CASSFSGRGLSYNEQFF. The DNA of the CDR3 is TGTGCCAGCAGCTTTAGCGGGAGAGGCTTGTCCTACAATGAGCAGTTCTTC.

This clone was seen a few times. V is TRBV18 and J is TRBJ1-4, with D perhaps TRBD1 (6 bases). V lost 6 bases, J lost 5 bases, and 13 bases lay in between. The germline gives CDR1 KGHSH, CDR2 LQKENI. This CDR3 has 14 amino acids. The CDR3 sequence: CASSPDRINEKLFF. The CDR3, as DNA: TGTGCCAGCTCCCCCGACAGGATAAATGAAAAACTGTTTTTT.

The chain has TRBV10-3 and TRBJ1-5, with D perhaps TRBD1 (5 bases). Looked up from germline, CDR1 is ENHRY and CDR2 is SYGVKD. Trimming removed 6 bases from V and 0 bases from J, with 6 bases in between. The CDR3 length is 13 residues. The CDR3 here is CAIRQGSNQPQHF. As DNA, the CDR3 is TGTGCCATCAGGCAGGGTAGCAATCAGCCCCAGCATTTT.

This clone was seen only once. The genes are TRBV27 and TRBJ2-3, with TRBD2 matching 7 bases. Germline-derived CDR1 and CDR2 are MNHEY and SMNVEV (reference sequence). This CDR3 is built from 13 residues. Germline trimming cut 8 bases from V and 6 bases from J; bases unmatched to any gene: 8. CDR3 bases: TGTGCCAGCCTCGGATCCGGGGGGGATACGCAGTATTTT. It is translated as CASLGSGGDTQYF.

This chain uses TRBV4-2 with TRBJ2-7; 11 nucleotides align to TRBD1. The length of the CDR3 is 16 residues. V shed 0 bases and J 5 bases; nucleotides not matched to a gene: 6. Germline V gene lookup returns CDR1 LGHNA and CDR2 YNFKEQ. The CDR3 loop reads CASSQESWTGGHEQYF. In nucleotides, the CDR3 is TGTGCCAGCAGCCAAGAGTCGTGGACAGGGGGCCACGAGCAGTACTTC.

This clone was counted only a few times. The rearrangement links TRBV20-1 to TRBJ2-7; TRBD1 might be the D (5 bases). The CDR3 length is 10 residues. Between the trimmed V and J ends, which lost 4 bases and 7 bases, there was a span of 8 bases. The germline CDR1 and CDR2 sequences are DFQATT and SNEGSKA (reference sequence). The CDR3 DNA sequence: TGCAGTGCTACAGGGTGGGAGCAGTACTTC. The encoded protein is CSATGWEQYF.

This clone was seen only a few times. This chain links TRBV14 with TRBJ1-1; TRBD1 is a possible D gene (5 bases). CDR3 size: 17 residues. Germline loops: CDR1 SGHDN, CDR2 FVKESK. V lost 0 bases and J 1 base, leaving 15 bases between the germline ends. CDR3 in DNA: TGTGCCAGCAGCCAAGATACGATAAGGGGCGAGAACACTGAAGCTTTCTTT. Amino acids: CASSQDTIRGENTEAFF. The full variable domain, completed using reference TRBV14 and TRBJ1-1, is EAGVTQFPSHSVIEKGQTVTLRCDPISGHDNLYWYRRVMGKEIKFLLHFVKESKQDESGMPNNRFLAERTGGTYSTLKVQPAELEDSGVYFCASSQDTIRGENTEAFFGQGTRLTVV.

The rearrangement uses TRBV6-5 and TRBJ2-2, with no clear D. The CDR3 has 12 amino acids. Trimming shortened V by 4 bases and J by 6 bases, and 6 bases separated the two germline ends. CDR1 and CDR2 from the germline V gene are MNHEY and SVGAGI. The CDR3 region has the DNA TGTGCCAGCAGTTCAGGTTCCGGGGAGCTGTTTTTT. Encoded protein: CASSSGSGELFF.

The chain is built from TRBV6-5 and TRBJ2-7; 7 bases are shared with TRBD1. The CDR3 is 15 residues long. V lost 6 bases and J lost 3; bases outside the gene matches: 11. The germline CDR1 and CDR2 sequences are MNHEY and SVGAGI. CDR3 coding DNA: TGTGCCAGCAGCCCTTCGCGGACAGGAGACTACGAGCAGTACTTC. Protein sequence: CASSPSRTGDYEQYF.

The chain uses TRBV5-6 and TRBJ2-3; D not certain. The CDR3 is 15 residues long. Germline CDR1 is SGHDT and CDR2 is YYEEEE. The V and J ends lost 1 base and 6 bases respectively, with 15 bases between them. The CDR3 bases are TGTGCCAGCAGCTTGAAACTTCCCGCAAGCGATACGCAGTATTTT. It encodes CASSLKLPASDTQYF. Based on the CDR3 plus reference TRBV5-6 and TRBJ2-3, the full variable domain is DAGVTQSPTHLIKTRGQQVTLRCSPKSGHDTVSWYQQALGQGPQFIFQYYEEEERQRGNFPDRFSGHQFPNYSSELNVNALLLGDSALYLCASSLKLPASDTQYFGPGTRLTVL.

The chain joins TRBV7-9 to TRBJ2-7; no firm D call. This CDR3 has 13 amino acids. V lost 2 bases and J lost 3, with 8 bases in between. CDR1 SEHNR and CDR2 FQNEAQ come from the germline V gene (reference sequence). The CDR3 reads CASSLRGFYEQYF. CDR3 DNA sequence: TGTGCCAGCAGCTTAAGAGGCTTCTACGAGCAGTACTTC.

This clone was detected once. The V gene is TRBV7-2, the J gene TRBJ2-1; 8 nucleotides align to TRBD2. CDR1 is SGHTA and CDR2 is FQGNSA in the germline V gene. V trimming: 3 bases; J trimming: 6 bases; junction bases outside the gene matches: 10. The length of the CDR3 is 16 residues. The CDR3 sequence is CASSFPTAGAPNEQFF. The CDR3 DNA reads as TGTGCCAGCAGCTTCCCGACAGCGGGAGCCCCCAATGAGCAGTTCTTC.

V gene TRBV13 combines with J gene TRBJ2-7; D may be TRBD2 (6 bases). The V and J ends lost 4 bases and 6 bases respectively, with 19 bases between them. Germline loops: CDR1 PRHDT, CDR2 FYEKMQ (reference sequence). The CDR3 consists of 15 residues. CDR3 in amino acids: CASSSHNRGLGEQYF. The CDR3 nucleotides read TGTGCCAGCAGCTCCCACAACCGGGGACTCGGCGAGCAGTACTTC.

The rearrangement links TRBV6-5 to TRBJ2-5; 8 positions agree with TRBD2. The germline V gene has CDR1 MNHEY and CDR2 SVGAGI. V shed 0 bases and J 5 bases; nucleotides not matched to a gene: 5. This CDR3 region has 15 residues. The CDR3 region has the DNA TGTGCCAGCAGTTACTCAAGGACTAGCAGGGAGACCCAGTACTTC. It encodes CASSYSRTSRETQYF.